The T cell receptor (beta chain) under discussion was sequenced for a study of blood T cell repertoires in COVID-19 (TCRdb year 2020). Study-level background: Samples covering the acute and convalescent phases of COVID-19 were provided by collaborators in the United States, Italy and Spain. Where HLA class I and class II types were available, the types were taken from metadata supplied by the sample provider, not from assay-based typing. The repertoires were released in a freely available public database intended as a resource for research on the immune response to SARS-CoV-2. Subjects who had been exposed to COVID-19, were actively infected with it, or had recovered from it provided the deeply sampled blood TCRbeta repertoires that made up the dataset. The samples were drawn from two sources: the first 160 participants of the ongoing ImmuneRACE study, and 1,254 subjects contributed by 6 global collaborators. The material from the prospective study consisted of cDNA or gDNA derived from T cells, B-cell-depleted T cells, or PBMCs. The sample metadata nearly always contained a de-identified subject ID, COVID-19 status, age in years and sex. Overall study results and their limits: How much clinical and demographic metadata was included differed by source and by participant, and the metadata was provided uncurated.

TCRbeta CDR3 regions were amplified from genomic DNA by means of the immunoSEQ Assay, a bias-controlled multiplex PCR. On the authors' methods: The number of nucleated cells in each sample was estimated by amplification of reference gene primers within the assay. To quantify the absolute abundance of each unique TCRbeta CDR3 rearrangement, sequence reads were collapsed and filtered. Productive Simpson clonality was computed per sample as the square root of Simpson's diversity index over productive rearrangements. TCRdb took over this immuneACCESS table, retaining in-frame rearrangements with V and J assigned. Such tables are incomplete; in checked studies, under half of the missing clones stem from an unresolved V gene, and the remainder is unexplained. From that table come the V and J calls and clone size; the DNA was used to work out D and trimming. Present in this sample are about 100,000 clones, more than 70% of which were seen just once. The ten largest account for approximately 13% of the sample.

Collaborating institutions collected whole blood in K2EDTA tubes following their own protocols. Collaborator samples were shipped for TCRbeta analysis as frozen whole blood, isolated PBMCs, or DNA extracted from either sample type. On this clone itself: Its antigen has not been determined. No much larger clone exists at a distance of one base, and base qualities are not known.

Including cysteine and phenylalanine, the CDR3 has 13 amino acids. Only the CDR3 portion is preserved as DNA: 39 bases, with reading frame beginning at the first base. Looking up the germline V gene yields CDR1 SGHVS and CDR2 FNYEAQ. V is clipped by 5 bases and J by 1 base, and the sequence between their germline boundaries is 8 bases long. This receptor was taken from a woman aged 60 to 75 in a cohort sampled during active or convalescent COVID-19. Sample: peripheral blood. The chain joins TRBV7-6 to TRBJ1-1; the best D guess is TRBD1, with 6 bases matching. The DNA sequence is given as TGTGCCAGCAGCCAGGACAGGAACACTGAAGCTTTCTTT. Its translation reads: CASSQDRNTEAFF. The full variable domain, completed from the reference TRBV7-6 and TRBJ1-1 proteins outside the CDR3, reads GAGVSQSPRYKVTKRGQDVALRCDPISGHVSLYWYRQALGQGPEFLTYFNYEAQQDKSGLPNDRFSAERPEGSISTLTIQRTEQRDSAMYRCASSQDRNTEAFFGQGTRLTVV.